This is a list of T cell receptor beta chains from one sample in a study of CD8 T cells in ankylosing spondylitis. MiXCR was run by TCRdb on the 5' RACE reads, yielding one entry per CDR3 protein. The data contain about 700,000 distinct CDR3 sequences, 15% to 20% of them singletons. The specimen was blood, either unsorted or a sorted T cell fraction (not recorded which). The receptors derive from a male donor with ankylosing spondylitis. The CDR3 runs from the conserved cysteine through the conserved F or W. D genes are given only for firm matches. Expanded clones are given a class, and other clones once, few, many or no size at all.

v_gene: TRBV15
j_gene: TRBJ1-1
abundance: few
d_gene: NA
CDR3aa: CATSRVRGFRTEAFF
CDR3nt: TGTGCCACCAGTAGAGTGAGGGGGTTTCGGACTGAAGCTTTCTTT

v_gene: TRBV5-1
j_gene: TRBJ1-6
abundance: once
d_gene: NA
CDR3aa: CASSLAGVRQGPEALHF
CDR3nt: TGCGCCAGCAGCTTGGCGGGGGTGAGGCAGGGCCCGGAGGCCCTCCACTTT

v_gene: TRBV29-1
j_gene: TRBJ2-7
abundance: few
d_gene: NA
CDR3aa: CSVRGATYEQYF
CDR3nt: TGCAGCGTCAGAGGGGCCACCTACGAGCAGTACTTC

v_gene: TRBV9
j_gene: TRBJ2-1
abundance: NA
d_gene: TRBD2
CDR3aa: CASSAGGPAYNEQFF
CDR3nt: TGTGCCAGCAGCGCGGGGGGGCCGGCCTACAATGAGCAGTTCTTC

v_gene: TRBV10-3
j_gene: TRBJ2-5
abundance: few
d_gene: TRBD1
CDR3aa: CAIGQGVETQYF
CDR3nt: TGTGCCATTGGACAGGGGGTGGAGACCCAGTACTTC

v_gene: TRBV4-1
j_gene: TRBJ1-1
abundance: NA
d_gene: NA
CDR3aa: CASSRQYSANTEAFF
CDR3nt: TGCGCCAGCAGCCGCCAATACAGCGCGAACACTGAAGCTTTCTTT

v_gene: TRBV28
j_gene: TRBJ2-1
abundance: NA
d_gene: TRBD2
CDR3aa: CASSLPGAGGGSEQFF
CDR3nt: TGTGCCAGCAGTTTACCCGGAGCGGGAGGTGGCAGTGAGCAGTTCTTC

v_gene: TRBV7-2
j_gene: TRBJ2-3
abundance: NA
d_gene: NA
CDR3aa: CASSLGGTTSNTQYF
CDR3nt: TGTGCCAGCAGCTTAGGGGGGACGACCTCGAATACGCAGTATTTT

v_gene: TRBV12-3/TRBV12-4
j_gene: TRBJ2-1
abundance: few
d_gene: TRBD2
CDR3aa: CASSPWTSGKVEQFF
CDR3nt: TGTGCCAGCAGTCCCTGGACTAGCGGGAAGGTTGAGCAGTTCTTC

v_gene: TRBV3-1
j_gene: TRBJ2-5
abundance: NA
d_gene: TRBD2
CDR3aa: CASSQARGLAGGPWETQYF
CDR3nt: TGTGCCAGCAGCCAAGCCCGCGGACTAGCGGGAGGGCCTTGGGAGACCCAGTACTTC

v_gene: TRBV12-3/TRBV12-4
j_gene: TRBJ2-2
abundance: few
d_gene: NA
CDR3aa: CASSLWGPNTGELFF
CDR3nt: TGTGCCAGCAGTTTATGGGGTCCTAACACCGGGGAGCTGTTTTTT

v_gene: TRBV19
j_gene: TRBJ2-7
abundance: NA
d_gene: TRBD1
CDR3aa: CASSNQQGWTYEQYF
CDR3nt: TGTGCCAGTAGTAACCAACAGGGGTGGACCTACGAGCAGTACTTC

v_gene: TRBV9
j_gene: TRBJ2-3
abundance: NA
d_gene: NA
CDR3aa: CASSAYSTDTQYF
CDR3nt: TGTGCCAGCAGCGCTTACAGCACAGATACGCAGTATTTT

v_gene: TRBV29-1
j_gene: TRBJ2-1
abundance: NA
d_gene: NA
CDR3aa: CSVTGSEQFF
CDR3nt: TGCAGCGTTACAGGGAGTGAGCAGTTCTTC

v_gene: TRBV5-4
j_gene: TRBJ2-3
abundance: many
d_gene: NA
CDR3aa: CASNPLGGDTQYF
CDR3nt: TGTGCCAGCAACCCCCTGGGGGGCGATACGCAGTATTTT

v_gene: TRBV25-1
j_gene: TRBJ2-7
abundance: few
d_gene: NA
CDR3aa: CASSESTAQQYF
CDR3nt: TGTGCCAGCAGTGAATCAACGGCCCAGCAGTACTTC

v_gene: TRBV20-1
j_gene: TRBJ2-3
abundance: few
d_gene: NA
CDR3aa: CSARGGPADTQYF
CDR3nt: TGCAGTGCTAGAGGGGGCCCTGCAGATACGCAGTATTTT